What follows are 20 T cell receptor beta chains derived from one specimen sequenced in a study of T cells in localized non-small cell lung cancer. Profiled with immunoSEQ multiplex PCR; TCRdb holds only in-frame clones, not every one. The sample consists of roughly 40,000 clones, around 90% of them appearing once. The input for sequencing was peripheral blood, taken before any cancer treatment. The receptors originated from a woman between 35 and 70 years old with stage I lung adenocarcinoma.

In this sample, this clone turned up once. The chain employs TRBV6-7 and TRBJ1-2; no clear D gene. TRBV6-7 counts as an open reading frame of uncertain function. CDR3 length equals 17 residues. The germline V and J ends were trimmed by 6 bases and 0 bases, with 20 bases remaining between them. CDR3 sequence (DNA): TGTGCCAGCAGCCATGCGGGCCTCTGCCCTCCTAACTATGGCTACACCTTC. Translated: CASSHAGLCPPNYGYTF.

The chain has TRBV2 and TRBJ2-3; possible D gene TRBD2, 6 bases. Trimming removed 4 bases at V and 1 base at J, with 18 bases between. The germline V gene encodes CDR1 SNHLY and CDR2 FYNNEI. The CDR3 is 17 residues long. The CDR3 bases are TGTGCCAGCAGTGTCCCGACTAGTCGGGCACGCACAGATACGCAGTATTTT. Translated, it gives CASSVPTSRARTDTQYF.

DNA of the CDR3: TGTGCCACCAGCAAGCACCCCGGGGCGATCCACACTGAAGCTTTCTTT. Encoded protein: CATSKHPGAIHTEAFF. V is TRBV15 and J is TRBJ1-1, with D possibly being TRBD1 (5 bases). The CDR3 runs to 16 residues. The V end was cut by 4 bases, the J end by 3 bases, with 18 bases between. The germline V gene has CDR1 LNHNV and CDR2 YYDKDF (reference sequence).

This clone was detected only once. The CDR3 here is CASSPSSGGPYEQYF. The CDR3 DNA sequence: TGTGCCAGCTCACCAAGTTCGGGGGGTCCCTACGAGCAGTACTTC. The chain combines TRBV18 with TRBJ2-7; 7 nucleotides agree with TRBD2. The CDR3 runs to 15 residues. After removal of 2 bases from V and 2 bases from J, the junction contained 6 bases not matched to a gene. Germline loops: CDR1 KGHSH, CDR2 LQKENI.

The chain combines TRBV28 with TRBJ1-4, with 10 bases matching TRBD1. CDR1 and CDR2 (germline): MDHEN, SYDVKM. The CDR3 consists of 14 residues. After removal of 6 bases from V and 7 bases from J, the junction contained 5 bases not matched to a gene. The CDR3 bases are TGTGCCAGCAGCTCGGACAGGGGGTTTGAAAAACTGTTTTTT. Encoded protein: CASSSDRGFEKLFF.

V and J are TRBV5-6 and TRBJ1-2; D remains unclear. Germline V lookup: CDR1 SGHDT, CDR2 YYEEEE. This CDR3 spans 12 amino acids. V was cut by 8 bases and J by 2 bases, with 10 bases left in between. DNA for the CDR3: TGTGCCAGTGGGGAGGGAAACTATGGCTACACCTTC. The encoded protein is CASGEGNYGYTF.

The chain has TRBV5-1 and TRBJ1-2; a weak D match, TRBD1 (6 bases). CDR1 and CDR2 from the germline V gene are SGHRS and YFSETQ. The V end was cut by 2 bases, the J end by 8 bases, with 13 bases between. This CDR3 is 13 amino acids long. The CDR3 DNA sequence: TGCGCCAGCAGCTTACAGGGATCGGAAGGCTACACCTTC. It codes for CASSLQGSEGYTF.

This chain uses TRBV11-1 with TRBJ2-6, with TRBD1 matching 8 bases. V was pared by 1 base and J by 0 bases, with 5 bases of the junction left unmatched. CDR3 length equals 18 residues. The germline V gene encodes CDR1 SGHAT and CDR2 FQDESV (reference sequence). Here the CDR3 DNA reads TGTGCCAGCAGCTTAGAGGGACAGGTGGGCTCTGGGGCCAACGTCCTGACTTTC. Translating it yields CASSLEGQVGSGANVLTF.

This clone is a singleton in its sample. The rearrangement uses TRBV6-5 and TRBJ2-3, with D tentatively TRBD2 (5 bases). CDR1 and CDR2 (germline): MNHEY, SVGAGI. V lost 0 bases to trimming and J lost 2 bases, with 12 bases between them. This CDR3 has 16 amino acids. CDR3 protein: CASSYSIEGTTDTQYF. The CDR3 DNA follows: TGTGCCAGCAGTTACTCGATTGAGGGAACCACAGATACGCAGTATTTT.

This chain uses TRBV19 with TRBJ2-7; 9 bases map to TRBD2. This CDR3 has 16 residues. Trimming at V came to 10 bases and at J to 4 bases, leaving 17 bases not matched to a gene. The germline V gene encodes CDR1 LNHDA and CDR2 SQIVND (reference sequence). The chain's CDR3 is CATEPGKAGGEYEQYF. Written as DNA, the CDR3 is TGTGCCACCGAGCCTGGGAAGGCGGGAGGGGAGTACGAGCAGTACTTC. The complete variable domain, with remaining parts taken from reference TRBV19 and TRBJ2-7, reads DGGITQSPKYLFRKEGQNVTLSCEQNLNHDAMYWYRQDPGQGLRLIYYSQIVNDFQKGDIAEGYSVSREKKESFPLTVTSAQKNPTAFYLCATEPGKAGGEYEQYFGPGTRLTVT.

The chain links TRBV11-2 to TRBJ2-2; tentative D call: TRBD2 (7 bases). There are 15 residues in the CDR3. The V and J ends lost 7 bases and 3 bases respectively, with 15 bases between them. Per germline, CDR1 SGHAT and CDR2 FQNNGV. CDR3 protein: CASTRGGPYTGELFF. The CDR3 DNA is TGTGCCAGCACAAGGGGGGGTCCCTACACCGGGGAGCTGTTTTTT. The whole variable domain, filled in from reference TRBV11-2 and TRBJ2-2, reads EAGVAQSPRYKIIEKRQSVAFWCNPISGHATLYWYQQILGQGPKLLIQFQNNGVVDDSQLPKDRFSAERLKGVDSTLKIQPAKLEDSAVYLCASTRGGPYTGELFFGEGSRLTVL.

The chain carries TRBV28 and TRBJ1-2; TRBD1 might be the D (6 bases). The V and J ends lost 4 bases and 5 bases respectively, with 14 bases between them. Germline values: CDR1 MDHEN, CDR2 SYDVKM. The CDR3 spans 14 residues. The CDR3 sequence: CASSSGQRPYGYTF. DNA for the CDR3: TGTGCCAGCAGTTCAGGACAGAGACCATATGGCTACACCTTC.

The DNA for the CDR3 is TGTGCCAGCAGCGTTTATGGGACTAGCGGGAGTACAGATACGCAGTATTTT. Its translation is CASSVYGTSGSTDTQYF. J is TRBJ2-3 and V is TRBV9; 14 bases are a match to TRBD2. Losses at the gene ends were 2 bases for V and 3 bases for J; bases not matched to a gene: 5. The CDR3 runs 17 residues. CDR1 SGDLS and CDR2 YYNGEE come from the germline V gene.

J is TRBJ2-3 and V is TRBV5-1, with 10 bases matching TRBD1. The CDR3 consists of 15 residues. Germline trimming cut 3 bases from V and 2 bases from J; bases unmatched to any gene: 3. The germline V gene encodes CDR1 SGHRS and CDR2 YFSETQ. The CDR3 DNA reads TGCGCCAGCAGCTCGACAGGGGGCCTCACAGATACGCAGTATTTT. Its protein is CASSSTGGLTDTQYF. Looking up the rest from reference TRBV5-1 and TRBJ2-3 gives the full variable domain: KAGVTQTPRYLIKTRGQQVTLSCSPISGHRSVSWYQQTPGQGLQFLFEYFSETQRNKGNFPGRFSGRQFSNSRSEMNVSTLELGDSALYLCASSSTGGLTDTQYFGPGTRLTVL.

This clone appeared a few times. The V gene is TRBV11-2, the J gene TRBJ2-2; D gene unclear. V lost 1 base and J lost 5, with 8 bases in between. The CDR3 length is 14 residues. The germline gives CDR1 SGHAT, CDR2 FQNNGV. CDR3 loop: CASSLGVGTGELFF. The CDR3 nucleotides are TGTGCCAGCAGCTTAGGAGTGGGGACCGGGGAGCTGTTTTTT. Supplemented by reference TRBV11-2 and TRBJ2-2, the full variable domain reads EAGVAQSPRYKIIEKRQSVAFWCNPISGHATLYWYQQILGQGPKLLIQFQNNGVVDDSQLPKDRFSAERLKGVDSTLKIQPAKLEDSAVYLCASSLGVGTGELFFGEGSRLTVL.

In the case of this clone: Here the CDR3 omits its conserved ending phenylalanine or tryptophan, so a read error is the likely source. The DNA is omitted, as the CDR3 cannot be located on it reliably, and the CDR3 follows TCRdb's listing. V and J are TRBV2 and TRBJ2-7; TRBD2 reflects the table's D call only, with no check against the DNA. Germline CDR1 and CDR2: SNHLY and FYNNEI. Termini included, the CDR3 measures 14 amino acids. Here the CDR3 reads CASRPGLAGVHPVL.

On this clone: Germline and junction disagree at one end, which may indicate a read error. The chain is built from TRBV7-7 and TRBJ2-1; D is possibly TRBD2 (5 bases). Germline V gene sequence: CDR1 SSHAT, CDR2 FNYEAQ (reference sequence). This CDR3 is built from 13 residues. CDR3 in DNA: TGTGCTAGCAGCTTAGGCCCGGGGTTTGAGCAGTTCTTC. Translating gives CASSLGPGFEQFF. The full variable domain, in which reference TRBV7-7 and TRBJ2-1 provide the parts outside the CDR3, is GAGVSQSPRYKVTKRGQDVTLRCDPISSHATLYWYQQALGQGPEFLTYFNYEAQPDKSGLPSDRFSAERPEGSISTLTIQRTEQRDSAMYRCASSLGPGFEQFFGPGTRLTVL.

The V and J genes are TRBV4-2 and TRBJ2-1; D not certain. Germline values: CDR1 LGHNA, CDR2 YNFKEQ. There are 16 residues in the CDR3. V lost 0 bases, J lost 4 bases, and 13 bases lay in between. The CDR3 sequence: CASSQDWYSQYNEQFF. CDR3 bases: TGTGCCAGCAGCCAAGATTGGTACTCACAATACAATGAGCAGTTCTTC.

The J gene is TRBJ1-2, the V gene TRBV5-4, with D possibly TRBD1 on 6 matching bases. The CDR3 loop spans 15 amino acids. Trimming left V 0 bases short and J 7 bases short, with 16 bases between. CDR1 is SGHNT and CDR2 is YYREEE in the germline V gene (reference sequence). The CDR3 DNA sequence: TGTGCCAGCAGCTTGGACGACAGGAATACCGCTGGCTACACCTTC. Protein sequence: CASSLDDRNTAGYTF.

This clone appeared once. This chain connects TRBV18 to TRBJ2-3; the D is unclear. Germline-derived CDR1 and CDR2 are KGHSH and LQKENI. The CDR3 spans 14 residues. The V end was cut by 8 bases, the J end by 0 bases, with 12 bases between. The CDR3 loop is CASQLRSSTDTQYF. In DNA form, the CDR3 reads TGTGCCAGCCAGCTGAGATCTAGCACAGATACGCAGTATTTT.